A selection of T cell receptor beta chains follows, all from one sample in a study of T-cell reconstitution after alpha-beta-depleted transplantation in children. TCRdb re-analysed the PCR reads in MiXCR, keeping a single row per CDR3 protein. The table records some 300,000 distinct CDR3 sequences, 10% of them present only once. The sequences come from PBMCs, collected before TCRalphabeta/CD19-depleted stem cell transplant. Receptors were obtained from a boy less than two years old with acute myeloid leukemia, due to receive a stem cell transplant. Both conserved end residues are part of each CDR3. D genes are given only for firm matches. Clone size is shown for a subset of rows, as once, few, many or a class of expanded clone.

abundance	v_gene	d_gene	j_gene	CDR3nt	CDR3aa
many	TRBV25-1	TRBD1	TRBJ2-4	TGTGCCAGCAGTGAATATGGGACAGGGACCAAAAACATTCAGTACTTC	CASSEYGTGTKNIQYF
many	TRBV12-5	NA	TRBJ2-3	TGTGCTAGTGGTTTGCAGGGAGATACGCAGTATTTT	CASGLQGDTQYF
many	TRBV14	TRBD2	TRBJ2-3	TGTGCCAGCAGCCTTCCCGGGACTAGCGATGATACGCAGTATTTT	CASSLPGTSDDTQYF
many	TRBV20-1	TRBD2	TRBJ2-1	TGCAGTGCTAGAGATTCGCGGACTAGCGTCTACAATGAGCAGTTCTTC	CSARDSRTSVYNEQFF
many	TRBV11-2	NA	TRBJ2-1	TGTGCCAGCAGCTTATCTAACCGGGACAGGATCAGGAGCGGGAGTTGGACACACAATGAGCAGTTCTTC	CASSLSNRDRIRSGSWTHNEQFF
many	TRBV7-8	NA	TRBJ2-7	TGTGCCAGCAGCTTAGCGCAGGATGTTTACGAGCAGTACTTC	CASSLAQDVYEQYF
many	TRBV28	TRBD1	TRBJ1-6	TGTGCCAGCAGTTTTCGGGGACAGCCTAATTCACCCCTCCACTTT	CASSFRGQPNSPLHF
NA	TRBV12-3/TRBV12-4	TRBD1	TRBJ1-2	TGTGCCAGCAGCCCGGGACAGGGGGGGTGGGGCTACACCTTC	CASSPGQGGWGYTF
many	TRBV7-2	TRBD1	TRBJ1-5	TGTGCCAGCAGCTTAGTGACAGGGATAGAACAGCCCCAGCATTTT	CASSLVTGIEQPQHF
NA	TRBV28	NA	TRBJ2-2	TGTGCCAGCAGTTTATTCAGCCGGGAGCTGTTTTTT	CASSLFSRELFF
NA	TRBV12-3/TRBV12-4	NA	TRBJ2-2	TGCGCCAGCAGGGCGACAGGCGCCGGGGAGCTGTTTTTT	CASRATGAGELFF
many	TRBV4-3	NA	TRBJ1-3	TGCGCCAGCAGCCAAGATCCCCGATTCTCTGGAAACACCATATATTTT	CASSQDPRFSGNTIYF
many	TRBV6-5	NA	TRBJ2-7	TGTGCCAGCAGTTATTACGTGGCTGGACTGACCCTACTCGAGCAGTACTTC	CASSYYVAGLTLLEQYF
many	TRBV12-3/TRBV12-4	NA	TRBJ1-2	TGTGCCACTCAACGGGCAGGGAGGACCTATGGCTACACCTTC	CATQRAGRTYGYTF
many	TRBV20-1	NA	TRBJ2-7	TGCAGTGCTAGATACTATGACAGGCCCGGGGACGAGCAGTACTTC	CSARYYDRPGDEQYF
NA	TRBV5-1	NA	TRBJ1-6	TGCGCCAGCAGCTTGATCGGGGTGGTATCACCCCTCCACTTT	CASSLIGVVSPLHF
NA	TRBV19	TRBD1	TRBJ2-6	TGTGCCAGTAGCCACGGGAACCCTTCCAGGGGGTCTGGGGCCAACGTCCTGACTTTC	CASSHGNPSRGSGANVLTF
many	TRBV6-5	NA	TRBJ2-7	TGTGCCAGCAGTTACTACGTCGGCTACGAGCAGTACTTC	CASSYYVGYEQYF
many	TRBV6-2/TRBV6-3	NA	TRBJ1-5	TGTGCCAGCAGTTACTCATCGGCCAGCAATCAGCCCCAGCATTTT	CASSYSSASNQPQHF
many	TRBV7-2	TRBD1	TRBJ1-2	TGTGCCAGCAGCTTCCGGACAGGCCCCGACTATGGCTACACCTTC	CASSFRTGPDYGYTF
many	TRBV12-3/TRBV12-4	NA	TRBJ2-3	TGTGCCAGCACCTTGGGGGCTAGCACAGATACGCAGTATTTT	CASTLGASTDTQYF
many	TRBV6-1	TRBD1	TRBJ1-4	TGTGCCAGCAGGGGACAGGGCAATGAAAAACTGTTTTTT	CASRGQGNEKLFF
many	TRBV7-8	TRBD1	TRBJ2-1	TGTGCCAGCAGCTTAATGGGACAGGGTATCGATGAGCAGTTCTTC	CASSLMGQGIDEQFF
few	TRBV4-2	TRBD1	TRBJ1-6	TGTGCCAGCAGCCAACATAGTACAGGGGGGTTGTCCTATAATTCACCCCTCCACTTT	CASSQHSTGGLSYNSPLHF
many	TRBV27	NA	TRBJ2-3	TGTGCCAGCAGTTTATCGAGAAAATTCCGGGAAGAGGAGTATTTT	CASSLSRKFREEEYF
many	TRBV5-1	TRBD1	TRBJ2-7	TGCGCCAGCAGCTTGGGACAGGGGGCGCGGGAGCAGTACTTC	CASSLGQGAREQYF
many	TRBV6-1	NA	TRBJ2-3	TGTGCATCAGCGATGGGGGGGCGGACAGATACGCAGTATTTT	CASAMGGRTDTQYF
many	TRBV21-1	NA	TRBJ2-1	TGTGCCAGCAGCAAAGGGCCTAGGGACAATGAGCAGTTCTTC	CASSKGPRDNEQFF
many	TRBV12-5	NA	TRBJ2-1	TGTGCTAGTGGCCCTCACAATGAGCAGTTCTTC	CASGPHNEQFF
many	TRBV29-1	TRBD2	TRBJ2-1	TGCAGCGTTCTCCAGCGGGAGGTCTACAATGAGCAGTTCTTC	CSVLQREVYNEQFF
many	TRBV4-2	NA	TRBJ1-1	TGTGCCAGCAGCCACCAGGGGTGGAGCGACACTGAAGCTTTCTTT	CASSHQGWSDTEAFF
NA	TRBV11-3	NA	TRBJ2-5	TGTGCCAGCAGCCCGGGCCTAGCCCAAGAGACCCAGTACTTC	CASSPGLAQETQYF
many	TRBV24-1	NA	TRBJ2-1	TGTGCCACCAGTGATTTGAGTGCGGGATCACCCCGCGTCTTATACAATGAGCAGTTCTTC	CATSDLSAGSPRVLYNEQFF
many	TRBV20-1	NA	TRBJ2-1	TGCAGTGCTAGTGCTAATGAGCAGTTCTTC	CSASANEQFF
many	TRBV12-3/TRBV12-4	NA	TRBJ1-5	TGTGCCAGCAGCCCGGGGGGGAGGGTTTATCAGCCCCAGCATTTT	CASSPGGRVYQPQHF
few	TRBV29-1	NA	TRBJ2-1	TGCAGCGTTGAGCGAGGCCAAACGGAGCAGTTCTTC	CSVERGQTEQFF
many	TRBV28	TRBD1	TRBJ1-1	TGTGCCAGCAGTAAAACAGGGGGCGCAGGGAACACTGAAGCTTTCTTT	CASSKTGGAGNTEAFF
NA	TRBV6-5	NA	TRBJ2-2	TGTGCCAGCAGTTACCCAGCTACCGGGGAGCTGTTTTTT	CASSYPATGELFF
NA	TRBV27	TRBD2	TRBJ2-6	TGTGCCAGCAGTTTATTTCTAGCGGGGAACTCTGGGGCCAACGTCCTGACTTTC	CASSLFLAGNSGANVLTF
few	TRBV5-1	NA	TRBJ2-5	TGCGCCAGCAGCTTGGGGGAGAGGAGGGAGACCCAGTACTTC	CASSLGERRETQYF
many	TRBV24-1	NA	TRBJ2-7	TGTGCCACCAGTGACCCGGACAGCTACGAGCAGTACTTC	CATSDPDSYEQYF
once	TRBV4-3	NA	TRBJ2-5	TGCGCCAGCAGCCCCCCGGGACGTCGAGAGACCCAGTACTTC	CASSPPGRRETQYF
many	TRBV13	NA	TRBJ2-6	TGTGCCAGCAGCTTAGCCGGGTTCAGTGGGGCCAACGTCCTGACTTTC	CASSLAGFSGANVLTF
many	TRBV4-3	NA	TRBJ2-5	TGCGCCAGCAGCCAAGATACAGGACAAGAGACCCAGTACTTC	CASSQDTGQETQYF
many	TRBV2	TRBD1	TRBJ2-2	TGTGCCAGCAGCCCTCGACAGGGGTTGGGCACCGGGGAGCTGTTTTTT	CASSPRQGLGTGELFF
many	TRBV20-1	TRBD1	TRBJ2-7	TGCAGTGCTAGAGATGCAGACAGGGACTCCTACGAGCAGTACTTC	CSARDADRDSYEQYF
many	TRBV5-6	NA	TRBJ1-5	TGTGCCAGTGTGCCAGGTAAGGGTCAGCCCCAGCATTTT	CASVPGKGQPQHF
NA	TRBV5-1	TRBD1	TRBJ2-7	TGCGCCAGCGCGCTCGGGACAGGGGGCAGGAGCTCCTACGAGCAGTACTTC	CASALGTGGRSSYEQYF
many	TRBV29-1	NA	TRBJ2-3	TGCAGCGTGCACTCGACCGGGGCAGATACGCAGTATTTT	CSVHSTGADTQYF
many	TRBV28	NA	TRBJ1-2	TGTGCCAGCAGTTTCGACATCTATGGCTACACCTTC	CASSFDIYGYTF
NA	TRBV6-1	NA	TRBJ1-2	TGTGCCAGCAGACCCCGTGGGGGAGACTATGGCTACACCTTC	CASRPRGGDYGYTF
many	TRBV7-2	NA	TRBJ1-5	TGTGCCAGCAGCTTAGCAGGGTATCAGCCCCAGCATTTT	CASSLAGYQPQHF
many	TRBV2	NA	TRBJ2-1	TGTGCCAGTGGGCCCTACAATGAGCAGTTCTTC	CASGPYNEQFF
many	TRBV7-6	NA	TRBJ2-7	TGTGCCAGCAGCTTAGCGACTGGGTGGCAGTACTTC	CASSLATGWQYF